These 2 T cell receptor beta chains were all obtained from the same sample, sequenced in a study of control samples from healthy donors and cancer patients. Libraries were prepared by immunoSEQ multiplex PCR; TCRdb keeps only in-frame clonotypes and omits some of them. The sample consists of some 130,000 clones, approximately 89% of them appearing once. The source material was blood. These receptors originate from a man between 18 and 29 years old in good health.

The V gene is TRBV6-6, the J gene TRBJ1-4, with D unresolved. CDR3 length equals 17 residues. V lost 5 bases and J lost 0, with 16 bases in between. The germline V gene encodes CDR1 MNHNY and CDR2 SVGAGI (reference sequence). The CDR3 DNA reads as TGTGCCAGCAGTCGACTCGCTCGAGCTGCAACTAATGAAAAACTGTTTTTT. Translated, it gives CASSRLARAATNEKLFF.

This chain joins TRBV2 and TRBJ2-5; D is possibly TRBD1 or TRBD2 (5 bases each). This CDR3 is 13 amino acids long. Trimming stripped 3 bases from V and 6 bases from J, with 11 bases between. Germline CDR1 and CDR2: SNHLY and FYNNEI. CDR3 residues: CASSELAGQTQYF. As DNA, the CDR3 is TGTGCCAGCAGTGAGCTAGCAGGGCAGACCCAGTACTTC.